The 15 T cell receptor beta chains below were found in one sample sequenced in a study of T cell responses to AZD1222 COVID-19 vaccine. TCRdb's table, derived via immunoSEQ multiplex PCR, lists solely in-frame clones and lacks some. In the table there are 150,000 to 200,000 clones, about 92% of which are singletons. The sequenced sample was peripheral blood, obtained 28 days after the second AZD1222 dose. These receptor sequences come from an adult who received the AZD1222 COVID-19 vaccine.

The genes are TRBV7-9 and TRBJ2-1; TRBD1 matches at 11 bases. The CDR3 covers 14 residues. CDR1 SEHNR and CDR2 FQNEAQ come from the germline V gene (reference sequence). V trimming: 5 bases; J trimming: 6 bases; junction bases outside the gene matches: 3. The CDR3 is CASSIGTGGNEQFF. CDR3 DNA sequence: TGTGCCAGCAGCATTGGGACAGGGGGCAATGAGCAGTTCTTC.

The chain has TRBV6-6 and TRBJ2-7; the D gene is possibly TRBD2 (5 bases). Germline assignment: CDR1 MNHNY and CDR2 SVGAGI (reference sequence). The V gene lost 2 bases and the J gene lost 2 bases, with 10 bases spanning the gap. The CDR3 totals 14 residues. CDR3: CASSYKRAAYEQYF. CDR3 in DNA: TGTGCCAGCAGTTACAAGAGGGCAGCCTACGAGCAGTACTTC.

This clone was picked up one time. The gene calls are TRBV4-1 and TRBJ1-1; D is possibly TRBD1 (6 bases). The CDR3 loop spans 16 amino acids. V gave up 1 base and J gave up 5 bases, with 17 bases separating them. Germline-derived CDR1 and CDR2 are MGHRA and YSYEKL. For the CDR3, the DNA is TGCGCCAGCAGCCAAGGGCCTTTCCGGGGGCGGACTGAAGCTTTCTTT. Protein product: CASSQGPFRGRTEAFF.

This clone was counted a single time. The genes are TRBV9 and TRBJ2-5; 16 bases fit TRBD2. This CDR3 is 18 amino acids long. CDR1 is SGDLS, CDR2 YYNGEE, per germline. V lost 4 bases and J lost 0; bases outside the gene matches: 6. As DNA, the CDR3 is TGTGCCAGCAGCCCCCGGGGACTAGCGGGGGGGAACCAAGAGACCCAGTACTTC. This sequence encodes CASSPRGLAGGNQETQYF. Full variable domain (outside the CDR3, taken from reference TRBV9 and TRBJ2-5): DSGVTQTPKHLITATGQRVTLRCSPRSGDLSVYWYQQSLDQGLQFLIQYYNGEERAKGNILERFSAQQFPDLHSELNLSSLELGDSALYFCASSPRGLAGGNQETQYFGPGTRLLVL.

DNA for the CDR3: TGTGCCAGCAGTCCCACCTCTGCGGGGGGGCCTTACGAGCAGTACTTC. Its translation is CASSPTSAGGPYEQYF. The genes are TRBV28 and TRBJ2-7, with 9 bases identical to TRBD2. With 5 bases clipped from V and 4 bases from J, the junction kept 12 bases outside the gene matches. The CDR3 has 16 residues. Germline CDR1 MDHEN, CDR2 SYDVKM.

The chain has TRBV9 and TRBJ2-3; D is perhaps TRBD1 (5 bases). V was pared by 2 bases and J by 0 bases, with 7 bases between. The CDR3 is made up of 14 amino acids. Germline values: CDR1 SGDLS, CDR2 YYNGEE. The CDR3 DNA follows: TGTGCCAGCAGCGTTACAGGAAGCACAGATACGCAGTATTTT. Translating it yields CASSVTGSTDTQYF. Supplemented by reference TRBV9 and TRBJ2-3, the full variable domain reads DSGVTQTPKHLITATGQRVTLRCSPRSGDLSVYWYQQSLDQGLQFLIQYYNGEERAKGNILERFSAQQFPDLHSELNLSSLELGDSALYFCASSVTGSTDTQYFGPGTRLTVL.

V gene TRBV6-5 combines with J gene TRBJ2-1; D possibly corresponds to TRBD2 (6 bases). This CDR3 is built from 15 residues. Germline V CDR1 and CDR2: MNHEY, SVGAGI. V was pared by 5 bases and J by 10 bases, with 21 bases between. As DNA, the CDR3 is TGTGCCAGCAGTAAGGACGGGAGCGTCCAGTTGGAGCAGTTCTTC. Its translation: CASSKDGSVQLEQFF.

This chain links TRBV24-1 with TRBJ1-2; D is undetermined. Trimming took off 7 bases at V and 8 bases at J, with 19 bases between the two ends. The CDR3 loop spans 14 amino acids. CDR1 is KGHDR, CDR2 SFDVKD, per germline. Here the CDR3 reads CATRSVVKGEGYTF. CDR3 nucleotides: TGTGCCACCAGGTCAGTGGTAAAGGGTGAAGGCTACACCTTC.

In this sample, this clone turned up once. CDR3 loop: CASSLTFGAPGYNEQFF. CDR3 DNA sequence: TGCGCCAGCAGCTTGACGTTCGGGGCCCCGGGGTACAATGAGCAGTTCTTC. The chain uses TRBV5-1 and TRBJ2-1; D tentatively fits TRBD1 or TRBD2 (5 bases each). V was pared by 1 base and J by 4 bases, with 18 bases between. Germline CDR1 reads SGHRS; CDR2 reads YFSETQ. The CDR3 length is 17 residues.

This clone has a single count. V usage is TRBV11-2 and J usage is TRBJ2-7, with D tentatively TRBD1 or TRBD2 (6 bases each). Germline lookup yields CDR1 SGHAT and CDR2 FQNNGV. This CDR3 spans 12 amino acids. The ends were cut back, 6 bases at V and 5 bases at J, with 11 bases in the middle. The CDR3 reads CASRVGGHEQYF. In nucleotides, the CDR3 is TGTGCCAGCAGAGTGGGGGGCCACGAGCAGTACTTC.

The chain employs TRBV11-3 and TRBJ2-1; D uncertain. The CDR3 has 12 amino acids. The germline V and J ends were trimmed by 5 bases and 2 bases, with 4 bases remaining between them. CDR1 and CDR2 (germline): SGHNT, YENEEA. The CDR3 loop reads CASSPAYNEQFF. CDR3 nucleotide sequence: TGTGCCAGCAGCCCAGCCTACAATGAGCAGTTCTTC. The whole variable domain, filled in from reference TRBV11-3 and TRBJ2-1, reads EAGVVQSPRYKIIEKKQPVAFWCNPISGHNTLYWYLQNLGQGPELLIRYENEEAVDDSQLPKDRFSAERLKGVDSTLKIQPAELGDSAVYLCASSPAYNEQFFGPGTRLTVL.

V and J are TRBV25-1 and TRBJ1-2; tentatively, D is TRBD1 (5 bases). CDR1 MGHDK and CDR2 SYGVNS come from the germline V gene. The V end was cut by 2 bases, the J end by 4 bases, with 14 bases between. CDR3 length: 15 residues. The CDR3 loop reads CASSEGVGAAYGYTF. The CDR3 DNA sequence: TGTGCCAGCAGTGAAGGGGTAGGGGCGGCCTATGGCTACACCTTC.

The chain carries TRBV7-2 and TRBJ2-5, with a possible D match to TRBD2 (6 bases). The V and J ends lost 4 bases and 2 bases respectively, with 11 bases between them. The CDR3 loop spans 14 amino acids. Germline V gives CDR1 SGHTA, CDR2 FQGNSA. This CDR3 reads CASSYRGGQETQYF. The CDR3, as DNA: TGTGCCAGCAGCTACCGTGGGGGGCAAGAGACCCAGTACTTC.

J is TRBJ1-2 and V is TRBV28, with TRBD1 matching 12 bases. The length of the CDR3 is 17 residues. The V gene end was trimmed by 6 bases and the J gene end by 4 bases; junction bases not matched to a gene: 12. Per the germline V gene, CDR1 is MDHEN and CDR2 is SYDVKM. In nucleotides, the CDR3 is TGTGCCAGCAGCTCTGGGACAGGGGGCGATAGTGGCTATGGCTACACCTTC. It is translated as CASSSGTGGDSGYGYTF.

The V gene is TRBV5-6, the J gene TRBJ2-1; D is unclear. V shed 1 base and J shed 10 bases, with 12 bases lying between them. CDR3 length: 13 residues. CDR1 and CDR2 (germline): SGHDT, YYEEEE. CDR3 in amino acids: CASSLFVAEEQFF. For the CDR3, the DNA is TGTGCCAGCAGCTTGTTTGTGGCGGAGGAGCAGTTCTTC.